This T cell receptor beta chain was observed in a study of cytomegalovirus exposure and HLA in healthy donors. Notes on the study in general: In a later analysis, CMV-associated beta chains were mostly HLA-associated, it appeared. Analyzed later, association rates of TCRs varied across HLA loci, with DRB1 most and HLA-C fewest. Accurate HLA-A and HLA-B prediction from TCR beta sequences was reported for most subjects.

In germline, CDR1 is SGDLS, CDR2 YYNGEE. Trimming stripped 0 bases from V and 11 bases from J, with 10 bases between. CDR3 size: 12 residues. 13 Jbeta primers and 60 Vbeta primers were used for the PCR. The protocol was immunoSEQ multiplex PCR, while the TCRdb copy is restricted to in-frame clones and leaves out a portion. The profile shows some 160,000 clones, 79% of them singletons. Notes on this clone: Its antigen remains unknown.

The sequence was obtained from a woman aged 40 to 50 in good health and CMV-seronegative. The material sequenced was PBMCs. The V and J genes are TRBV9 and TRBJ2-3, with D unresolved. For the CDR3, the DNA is TGTGCCAGCAGCGTAGAGAGCGAGCGGCAGTATTTT. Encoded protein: CASSVESERQYF.